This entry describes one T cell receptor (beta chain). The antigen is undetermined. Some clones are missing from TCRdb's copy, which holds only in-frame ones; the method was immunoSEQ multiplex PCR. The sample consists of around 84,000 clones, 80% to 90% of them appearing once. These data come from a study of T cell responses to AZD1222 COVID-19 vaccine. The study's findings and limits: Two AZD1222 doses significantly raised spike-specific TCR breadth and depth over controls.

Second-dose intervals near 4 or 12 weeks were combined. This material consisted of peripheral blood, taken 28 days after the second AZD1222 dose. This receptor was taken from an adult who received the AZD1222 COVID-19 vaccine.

CDR3 sequence (DNA): TGTGCCAGCAGCAGAGGACAGGTCGGGGAGCCCCAGCATTTT. Protein sequence: CASSRGQVGEPQHF. The rearrangement uses TRBV6-2 or TRBV6-3 and TRBJ1-5, with 7 bases identical to TRBD1. Germline CDR1 reads MNHEY; CDR2 reads SVGEGT. The CDR3 is made up of 14 amino acids. The V and J ends lost 6 bases and 8 bases, in that order; junction bases with no gene match: 10.